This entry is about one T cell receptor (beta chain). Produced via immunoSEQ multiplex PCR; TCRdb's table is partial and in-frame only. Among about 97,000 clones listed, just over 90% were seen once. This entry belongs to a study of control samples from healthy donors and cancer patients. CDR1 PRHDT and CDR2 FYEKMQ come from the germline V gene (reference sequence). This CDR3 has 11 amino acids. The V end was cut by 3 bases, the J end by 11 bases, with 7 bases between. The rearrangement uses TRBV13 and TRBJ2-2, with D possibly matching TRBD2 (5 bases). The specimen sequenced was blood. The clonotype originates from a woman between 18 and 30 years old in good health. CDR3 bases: TGTGCCAGCAGCTTCAGCGGAGAGCTGTTTTTT. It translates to CASSFSGELFF.